This T cell receptor beta chain stems from a study of circulating CD8 cells and anti-PD-1 response in melanoma. About the study: Response groups: complete/partial responders versus stable/progressive non-responders. General study results and limits: Replicates were generally not done for experiments.

The QIAseq Immune Repertoire TCR panel built the libraries from approximately 16 ng of total RNA. TCRdb fed the reads into MiXCR, producing one record per CDR3 protein. Of some 960 distinct CDR3 sequences listed, about 6.3% are singletons. This clonotype rates as large. Antigen specificity is unknown. Sorting of live CD3+CD8+TCRalphabeta+ cells by PD-1 and/or TIGIT gave four subsets. This CDR3 spans 14 amino acids. Per the germline V gene, CDR1 is SGHTA and CDR2 is FQGNSA. The junction had 11 bases not matched to a gene; V was cut back by 9 bases and J by 6 bases. The sample here was CD8+ T cells from PBMCs, taken at baseline or after one month of anti-PD-1 therapy (not recorded which). This receptor was obtained from a human donor with melanoma. The V gene is TRBV7-2, the J gene TRBJ2-1, with 7 bases aligning to TRBD2. The CDR3 reads CARSREFLGNEQFF. CDR3 nucleotides: TGTGCCAGGTCGCGGGAGTTCTTGGGCAATGAGCAGTTCTTC.